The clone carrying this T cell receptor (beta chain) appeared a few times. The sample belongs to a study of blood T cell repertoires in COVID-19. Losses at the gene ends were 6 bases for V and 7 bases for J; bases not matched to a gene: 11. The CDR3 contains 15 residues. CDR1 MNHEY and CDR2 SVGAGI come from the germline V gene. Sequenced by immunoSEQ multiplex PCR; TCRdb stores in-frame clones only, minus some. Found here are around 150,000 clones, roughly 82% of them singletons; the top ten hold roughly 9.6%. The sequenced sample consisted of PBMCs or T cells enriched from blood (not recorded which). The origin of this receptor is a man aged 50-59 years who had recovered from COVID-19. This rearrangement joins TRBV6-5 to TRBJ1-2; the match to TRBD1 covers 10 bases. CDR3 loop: CASSSVGTGAGGYTF. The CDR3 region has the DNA TGTGCCAGCAGCTCTGTAGGGACAGGGGCTGGTGGCTACACCTTC.